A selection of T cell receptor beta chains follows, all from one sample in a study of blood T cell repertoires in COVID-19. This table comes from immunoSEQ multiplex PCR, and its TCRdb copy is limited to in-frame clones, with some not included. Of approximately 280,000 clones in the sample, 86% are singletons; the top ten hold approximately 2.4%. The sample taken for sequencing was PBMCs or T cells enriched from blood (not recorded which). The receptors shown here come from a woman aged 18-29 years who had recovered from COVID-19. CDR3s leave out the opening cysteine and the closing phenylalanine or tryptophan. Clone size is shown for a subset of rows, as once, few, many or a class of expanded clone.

ASSYPRDTYIKAF | . | TRBJ1-1 | TRBV6-5
ASKRDSSYEQY | . | TRBJ2-7 | TRBV6-6
AWSGGQGSPQLRSPLH | few | TRBJ1-6 | TRBV30
ASRGQGAHNEQF | few | TRBJ2-1 | TRBV19
ASSLGTVSSGNTIY | . | TRBJ1-3 | TRBV7-2
ASSTPAGNTEAF | . | TRBJ1-1 | TRBV6-2/TRBV6-3
ASSYWQKETQY | . | TRBJ2-5 | TRBV6-2/TRBV6-3
ASSLTGNREQY | . | TRBJ2-7 | TRBV11-2
ATGPYSGRANEQF | few | TRBJ2-1 | TRBV10-3
ASSRGQGGYNEQF | once | TRBJ2-1 | TRBV18
AWSPKADQPQH | . | TRBJ1-5 | TRBV30
ASSLEPPNSGRLDNEQF | once | TRBJ2-1 | TRBV5-1
ASGRQGAEAF | . | TRBJ1-1 | TRBV5-6
ASSRGQVDTGELF | . | TRBJ2-2 | TRBV28
ASRPGPDTEAF | once | TRBJ1-1 | TRBV2
ASASGGWGKISYNEQF | . | TRBJ2-1 | TRBV5-1
ASSLEGAGRPRGYT | . | TRBJ1-2 | TRBV7-2
ASSYSGALGGTEAF | . | TRBJ1-1 | TRBV6-5
ASRGGRISGNTIY | few | TRBJ1-3 | TRBV7-9
ASSSQDRVQPQH | . | TRBJ1-5 | TRBV7-9
ASSTGQGYGYT | once | TRBJ1-2 | TRBV5-1
ASSHGLAGNTGELF | . | TRBJ2-2 | TRBV4-2
ASSFGGALGYNEQF | . | TRBJ2-1 | TRBV7-2
ASSLLFRRSTEAF | . | TRBJ1-1 | TRBV5-1
ASSIAGKASNLPMGYT | . | TRBJ1-2 | TRBV19
ASSNPGKAATNEKLF | . | TRBJ1-4 | TRBV19
ASSRTGNFYEQY | . | TRBJ2-7 | TRBV5-6
ASSVGPALNSPLH | . | TRBJ1-6 | TRBV25-1
ASSIVSKETEAF | . | TRBJ1-1 | TRBV19
ASSLQGGNNSPLH | . | TRBJ1-6 | TRBV7-2
ASSSAAGLAGRNEQF | . | TRBJ2-1 | TRBV5-5
ASSLDRADTGELF | . | TRBJ2-2 | TRBV11-3
ASSLGDTNTEAF | . | TRBJ1-1 | TRBV27
ASSLGSGETQY | . | TRBJ2-5 | TRBV25-1
ASSRGGSGLSYNEQF | . | TRBJ2-1 | TRBV7-8
ASTIGQVNTEAF | once | TRBJ1-1 | TRBV5-1
ASSGGPGLDYGYT | . | TRBJ1-2 | TRBV5-4
ATSTLQGADYYEQY | . | TRBJ2-7 | TRBV15
ASSPPWRTGASNYGYT | . | TRBJ1-2 | TRBV7-2
ASSKVSRDIPLWNSPLH | . | TRBJ1-6 | TRBV21-1
AWSVLGWQGATAF | . | TRBJ1-1 | TRBV30
ASLDILNSPLH | . | TRBJ1-6 | TRBV2
ASSSGTSGVVETQY | . | TRBJ2-5 | TRBV5-4
ASSPELAGVSNEQF | . | TRBJ2-1 | TRBV18